This paragraph covers one TCR beta chain sequence. Its specificity is unknown. This was a deep-level run. Some clones are missing from TCRdb's copy, which holds only in-frame ones; the method was immunoSEQ multiplex PCR. The table lists roughly 550,000 clones, nearly 97% of them singletons. These data belong to a study of shared clonotypes between healthy human individuals. As defined, naive CD8 cells were CD45RO-negative and positively selected for CCR7, with terminally differentiated effector memory CD45RA+ cells excluded. Study results and limitations: Unshared clonotypes carried lower generation probabilities than those common to all four donors. Owing to a small donor count, the genetic and exposure-history diversity represented was limited.

The sequence was collected from a woman under 40 in good health. Sequenced sample: naive CD8+ T cells sorted from blood.

This chain's CDR3 is CASSFNYEQYF. CDR3 in DNA: TGTGCCAGCAGCTTCAACTACGAGCAGTACTTC. The rearrangement links TRBV11-3 to TRBJ2-7; D gene ambiguous. CDR3 length equals 11 residues. CDR1 and CDR2 (germline): SGHNT, YENEEA. Trimming left V 3 bases short and J 3 bases short, with 3 bases between.